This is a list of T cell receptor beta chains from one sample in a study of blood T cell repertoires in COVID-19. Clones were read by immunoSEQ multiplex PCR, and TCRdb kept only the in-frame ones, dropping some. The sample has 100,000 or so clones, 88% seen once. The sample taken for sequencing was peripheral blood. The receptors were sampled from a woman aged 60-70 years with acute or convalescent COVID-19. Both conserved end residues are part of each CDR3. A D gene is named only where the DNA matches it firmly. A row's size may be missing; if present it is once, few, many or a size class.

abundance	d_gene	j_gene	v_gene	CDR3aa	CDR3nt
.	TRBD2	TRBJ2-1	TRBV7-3	CASSLFSGSSYNEQFF	TGTGCCAGCAGCCTCTTTAGCGGGAGCTCCTACAATGAGCAGTTCTTC
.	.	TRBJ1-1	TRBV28	CASSLWGHVEAFF	TGTGCCAGCAGTTTATGGGGGCACGTTGAAGCTTTCTTT
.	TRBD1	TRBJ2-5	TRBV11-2	CASSLGQGGQETQYF	TGTGCCAGCAGCCTTGGACAGGGGGGACAAGAGACCCAGTACTTC
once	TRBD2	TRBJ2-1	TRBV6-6	CASSGGSSYNEQFF	TGTGCCAGCAGTGGCGGGAGCTCCTACAATGAGCAGTTCTTC
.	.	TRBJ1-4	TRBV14	CASSQGGLTNEKLFF	TGTGCCAGCAGCCAAGGGGGACTAACTAATGAAAAACTGTTTTTT
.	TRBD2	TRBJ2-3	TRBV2	CASTLAPYGDTQYF	TGTGCCAGCACACTAGCGCCCTACGGAGATACGCAGTATTTT
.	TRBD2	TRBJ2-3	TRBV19	CASSIGLGLDTQYF	TGTGCCAGTAGTATTGGACTAGGGTTGGATACGCAGTATTTT
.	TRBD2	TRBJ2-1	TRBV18	CASSRGGASGSREDHEQFF	TGTGCCAGCTCCCGTGGAGGGGCTAGCGGGAGTAGGGAGGATCATGAGCAGTTCTTC
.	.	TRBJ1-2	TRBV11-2	CASSLERQGSGYTF	TGTGCCAGCAGCTTAGAGAGGCAGGGGAGCGGCTACACCTTC
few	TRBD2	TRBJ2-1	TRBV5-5	CASSSTGGVRSYNEQFF	TGTGCCAGCAGCTCGACGGGGGGAGTCAGAAGCTACAATGAGCAGTTCTTC
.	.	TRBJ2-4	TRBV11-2	CASSLVGGLGNIQYF	TGTGCCAGCAGCTTAGTCGGCGGTCTCGGGAACATTCAGTACTTC
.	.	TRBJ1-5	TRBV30	CAWSVGGNSNQPQHF	TGTGCCTGGAGTGTCGGAGGGAATAGCAATCAGCCCCAGCATTTT
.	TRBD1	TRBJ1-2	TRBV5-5	CASSLAGQGGYGYTF	TGTGCCAGCAGCTTGGCGGGACAGGGTGGCTATGGCTACACCTTC
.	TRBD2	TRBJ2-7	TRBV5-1	CASSLRGGLVPSEQYF	TGCGCCAGCAGCTTGAGGGGCGGACTAGTCCCAAGCGAGCAGTACTTC
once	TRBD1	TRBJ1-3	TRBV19	CASRTTGGGGNTIYF	TGTGCCAGTAGGACCACAGGGGGAGGTGGAAACACCATATATTTT
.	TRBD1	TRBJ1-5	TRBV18	CASSPGQNQPQHF	TGTGCCAGCTCACCGGGACAGAATCAGCCCCAGCATTTT
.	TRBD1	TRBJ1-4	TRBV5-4	CASSLGTGGIDEKLFF	TGTGCCAGCAGCCTCGGAACAGGGGGCATCGATGAAAAACTGTTTTTT
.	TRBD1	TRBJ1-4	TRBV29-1	CSVASGTGNEKLFF	TGCAGCGTCGCTTCCGGGACAGGGAATGAAAAACTGTTTTTT
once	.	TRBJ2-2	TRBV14	CASSHVGGTGELFF	TGTGCCAGCAGCCATGTGGGGGGCACCGGGGAGCTGTTTTTT
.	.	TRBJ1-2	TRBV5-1	CASRPGQGWNYGYTF	TGCGCCAGCAGGCCGGGTCAGGGTTGGAACTATGGCTACACCTTC
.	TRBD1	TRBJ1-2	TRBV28	CASSSRQGYGYTF	TGTGCCAGCAGCTCCCGACAGGGATATGGCTACACCTTC
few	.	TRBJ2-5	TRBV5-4	CASSRQQGSQETQYF	TGTGCCAGCAGCCGACAACAGGGCTCCCAAGAGACCCAGTACTTC
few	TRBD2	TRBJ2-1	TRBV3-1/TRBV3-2	CASSARLGLAGEQFF	TGTGCCAGCAGCGCTCGCCTGGGACTAGCTGGTGAGCAGTTCTTC
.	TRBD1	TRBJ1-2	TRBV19	CASSNRGSPRNYGYTF	TGTGCCAGTAGTAACAGGGGGTCGCCTCGAAACTATGGCTACACCTTC
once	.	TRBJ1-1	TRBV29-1	CSVDTLVGNTEAFF	TGCAGCGTTGACACCCTCGTCGGGAACACTGAAGCTTTCTTT
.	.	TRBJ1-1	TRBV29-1	CSVGGSRQTKNTEAFF	TGCAGCGTTGGAGGGTCGCGGCAGACTAAGAACACTGAAGCTTTCTTT
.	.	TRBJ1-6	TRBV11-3	CASSQSGVRSPLHF	TGTGCCAGCAGCCAGTCAGGGGTACGGTCACCCCTCCACTTT
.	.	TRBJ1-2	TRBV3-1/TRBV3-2	CASSPYPGDGYTF	TGTGCCAGCAGCCCCTACCCAGGGGATGGCTACACCTTC
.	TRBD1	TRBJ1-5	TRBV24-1	CATSEGGQVNQPQHF	TGTGCCACCAGTGAGGGCGGACAGGTAAATCAGCCCCAGCATTTT
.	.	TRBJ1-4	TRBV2	CASTRADDNEKLFF	TGTGCCAGCACGCGGGCTGACGATAATGAAAAACTGTTTTTT
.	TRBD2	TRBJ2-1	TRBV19	CASSIPRLAGGTHEQFF	TGTGCCAGTAGTATACCGAGACTAGCGGGAGGTACCCATGAGCAGTTCTTC
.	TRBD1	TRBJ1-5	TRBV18	CASSPFGDSSNQPQHF	TGTGCCAGCTCACCATTTGGGGACAGTAGCAATCAGCCCCAGCATTTT
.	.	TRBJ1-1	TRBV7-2	CASSLATQGPEAFF	TGTGCCAGCAGCTTAGCTACCCAGGGCCCTGAAGCTTTCTTT
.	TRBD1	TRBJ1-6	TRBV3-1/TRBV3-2	CASTKGDRFLSPLHF	TGTGCCAGCACCAAGGGGGACAGGTTTTTATCACCCCTCCACTTT
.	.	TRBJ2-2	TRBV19	CASRHPGKNTGELFF	TGTGCCAGTAGGCATCCGGGAAAGAACACCGGGGAGCTGTTTTTT
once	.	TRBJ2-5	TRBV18	CASSSQETQYF	TGTGCCAGCTCATCTCAAGAGACCCAGTACTTC
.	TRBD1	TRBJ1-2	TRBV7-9	CASSLGTGKGYGYTF	TGTGCCAGCAGCTTAGGGACAGGGAAAGGGTATGGCTACACCTTC